Presented here are 2 T cell receptor beta chains from one specimen sequenced in a study of tumor-infiltrating lymphocytes in primary liver carcinoma. Blood RNA originated from unsorted whole blood, with germline DNA additionally extracted. The template, about 550 ng total RNA, yielded TCR beta cDNA made with a constant-region primer. A slightly modified ARM-PCR protocol with three nested multiplex PCR rounds produced these TCR beta libraries. Investigators reported that the first two PCR rounds, at around 9 cycles each, used TRBV1-TRBV30 forward primers with a C-beta reverse primer. Using its own MiXCR run on the multiplex PCR reads, TCRdb lists one record per CDR3 protein. The sample holds about 200,000 distinct CDR3 sequences, around 60% seen once. The specimen sequenced was peripheral blood. The receptor set was obtained from a woman aged 55-75 years with primary liver carcinoma and hepatitis B virus infection.

The CDR3 sequence: CATSAGIPDTQYF. The CDR3 coding sequence is TGTGCCACCAGTGCCGGGATCCCAGATACGCAGTATTTT. The chain employs TRBV24-1 and TRBJ2-3; a possible D gene is TRBD2 (5 bases). The CDR3 consists of 13 residues. Trimming removed 5 bases from V and 4 bases from J, with 9 bases in between. Per the germline V gene, CDR1 is KGHDR and CDR2 is SFDVKD.

The V gene is TRBV11-2, the J gene TRBJ2-7; possibly TRBD2 for D (5 bases). Trimming left V 7 bases short and J 5 bases short, with 27 bases between. This CDR3 is 17 amino acids long. Germline-derived CDR1 and CDR2 are SGHAT and FQNNGV. The CDR3 DNA reads TGTGCCAGCAACCCTACTTTGACGGCTAGCTCTAAGGACGAGCAGTACTTC. It is translated as CASNPTLTASSKDEQYF.